The 17 T cell receptor beta chains below were found in one sample sequenced in a study of healthy donors' naive CD4 and CD8 T cells. Starting from 450 to 550 ng of total RNA, TCR libraries were made with linear amplification. From the reads, TCRdb called clonotypes with MiXCR, one entry per CDR3 protein. The data show approximately 200,000 distinct CDR3 sequences, nearly 75% seen once. Input material: naive CD4+ and CD8+ T cells sorted from blood, pooled from several donors. The source is a pool of human donors in good health; the sample pools cells from several healthy donors.

The chain employs TRBV5-5 and TRBJ1-1; D remains ambiguous. V lost 4 bases and J 8 bases, leaving 15 bases between the germline ends. Germline V gene sequence: CDR1 SGHKS, CDR2 YYEKEE (reference sequence). The CDR3 contains 13 residues. The chain's CDR3 is CASSPDSLREAFF. In DNA, the CDR3 is TGTGCCAGCAGCCCCGACTCCCTACGGGAAGCTTTCTTT.

The CDR3 DNA reads as TGTGCCAGCAGTTGGGACTACTCTCAGCCCAGGAGCTCCTACAATGAGCAGTTCTTC. This sequence encodes CASSWDYSQPRSSYNEQFF. The V gene is TRBV28, the J gene TRBJ2-1, with 7 bases lining up with TRBD2. Germline-derived CDR1 and CDR2 are MDHEN and SYDVKM. V gave up 4 bases and J gave up 0 bases; unmatched junction bases: 15. CDR3 length: 19 amino acids. Together with reference TRBV28 and TRBJ2-1, the CDR3 gives the full variable domain: DVKVTQSSRYLVKRTGEKVFLECVQDMDHENMFWYRQDPGLGLRLIYFSYDVKMKEKGDIPEGYSVSREKKERFSLILESASTNQTSMYLCASSWDYSQPRSSYNEQFFGPGTRLTVL.

This clonotype was observed a handful of times. J is TRBJ2-7 and V is TRBV29-1; a weak D match, TRBD1 (6 bases). The V gene lost 4 bases and the J gene lost 5 bases, with 18 bases spanning the gap. This CDR3 comprises 14 residues. Per germline, CDR1 SQVTM and CDR2 ANQGSEA. CDR3 bases: TGCAGCGTTGGGGTCCAGACAGGATCCCACGAGCAGTACTTC. Its protein product is CSVGVQTGSHEQYF.

V usage is TRBV30 and J usage is TRBJ2-3; TRBD2 matches 12 bases. The V gene end was trimmed by 2 bases and the J gene end by 0 bases; junction bases not matched to a gene: 6. There are 17 residues in the CDR3. CDR1 and CDR2 (germline): GTSNPN, SVGIG (reference sequence). DNA of the CDR3: TGTGCCTGGAGTCGAAGACTAGCGGGGGCGAGCACAGATACGCAGTATTTT. Encoded protein: CAWSRRLAGASTDTQYF.

This clonotype came up a few times. The chain is built from TRBV6-5 and TRBJ1-5; no reliable D call. Per germline, CDR1 MNHEY and CDR2 SVGAGI. There are 15 residues in the CDR3. V was trimmed by 4 bases and J by 5 bases, leaving 15 bases between them. The CDR3 nucleotides read TGTGCCAGCAGTTCAAGACGGGCCCCCGATCAGCCCCAGCATTTT. Residues: CASSSRRAPDQPQHF.

The chain couples TRBV5-4 to TRBJ2-7; TRBD1 agrees at 8 bases. V shed 4 bases and J 3 bases; nucleotides not matched to a gene: 9. The CDR3 length is 15 residues. Per germline, CDR1 SGHNT and CDR2 YYREEE (reference sequence). Here the CDR3 reads CASSTRQGRRYEQYF. CDR3 in DNA: TGTGCCAGCAGCACCCGACAGGGGAGACGCTACGAGCAGTACTTC. Combining the CDR3 with reference TRBV5-4 and TRBJ2-7 gives the whole variable domain ETGVTQSPTHLIKTRGQQVTLRCSSQSGHNTVSWYQQALGQGPQFIFQYYREEENGRGNFPPRFSGLQFPNYSSELNVNALELDDSALYLCASSTRQGRRYEQYFGPGTRLTVT.

In this sample, this clonotype turned up once. The V call is TRBV6-1, the J call TRBJ2-7, with TRBD1 identical over 7 bases. The V gene's germline CDR1 is MNHNS and CDR2 SASEGT. The CDR3 totals 16 residues. The V gene end was trimmed by 4 bases and the J gene end by 4 bases; junction bases not matched to a gene: 13. Here the CDR3 DNA reads TGTGCCAGCAGTGCACTTGACAGGGTCCACTATTACGAGCAGTACTTC. Translation: CASSALDRVHYYEQYF.

In this sample, this clonotype turned up a few times. V gene TRBV7-8 combines with J gene TRBJ2-1; D is possibly TRBD2 (6 bases). V was cut by 7 bases and J by 8 bases, with 18 bases left in between. CDR1 is SGHVS and CDR2 is FQNEAQ in the germline V gene. The CDR3 is 14 residues long. For the CDR3, the DNA is TGTGCCAGCACCTATAGTGGGACTCTCGATGAGCAGTTCTTC. Amino acids: CASTYSGTLDEQFF.

The chain uses TRBV29-1 and TRBJ1-1; TRBD1 agrees at 10 bases. The V and J ends lost 7 bases and 0 bases, in that order; junction bases with no gene match: 11. CDR1 SQVTM and CDR2 ANQGSEA come from the germline V gene. The CDR3 covers 16 residues. CDR3 in DNA: TGCAGCGCCCGGGACAGGGGAGGGCCCTTGAACACTGAAGCTTTCTTT. Its protein product is CSARDRGGPLNTEAFF.

As DNA, the CDR3 is TGCAGCGCCGAAGCCCTAGCGGGAGTCGCTTATGAGCAGTTCTTC. Protein product: CSAEALAGVAYEQFF. The V gene is TRBV29-1, the J gene TRBJ2-1; 10 bases align to TRBD2. Germline V gene sequence: CDR1 SQVTM, CDR2 ANQGSEA. CDR3 size: 15 residues. Unmatched junction bases numbered 14, after V lost 7 bases and J lost 8 bases.

The chain is built from TRBV27 and TRBJ2-7, with 8 bases matching TRBD1. CDR3 size: 15 residues. Germline V gene lookup returns CDR1 MNHEY and CDR2 SMNVEV (reference sequence). The J segment lost 3 bases and the V segment lost 4 bases, leaving 8 bases of the junction unmatched. The CDR3 spells CASSSGQGRSYEQYF. The DNA of the CDR3 is TGTGCCAGCAGTTCAGGACAGGGACGGAGCTACGAGCAGTACTTC.

V and J are TRBV21-1 and TRBJ2-5; TRBD2 is taken as the D call from the table, unchecked against the DNA. TRBV21-1 is noted as a pseudogene. This CDR3 spans 16 amino acids. CDR3 nucleotides: TGTGCCAGCATCAAGTGGGTAGCGGGAATGGGAGAGACCCAGTACTTC. This encodes CASIKWVAGMGETQYF.

With respect to this clonotype: Lacking the conserved final phenylalanine or tryptophan, this CDR3 likely reflects a read error. The rearrangement joins TRBV30 to TRBJ1-1; TRBD1 matches 7 bases. The junction had 4 bases not matched to a gene; V was cut back by 4 bases and J by 2 bases. CDR3 length: 13 residues. Germline CDR1 reads GTSNPN; CDR2 reads SVGIG (reference sequence). The CDR3 nucleotides read TGTGCCTGGACTGGGGACAGCAACACTGAAGCTTTCCTT. Its protein product is CAWTGDSNTEAFL.

V is TRBV4-1 and J is TRBJ2-1; TRBD2 aligns across 8 bases. Germline V gives CDR1 MGHRA, CDR2 YSYEKL. Unmatched junction bases numbered 6, after V lost 9 bases and J lost 2 bases. The CDR3 is 14 residues long. Here the CDR3 reads CASRAGEAYNEQFF. CDR3 DNA sequence: TGCGCCAGTAGAGCGGGAGAGGCCTACAATGAGCAGTTCTTC.

The V call is TRBV7-2, the J call TRBJ2-1; a possible D gene is TRBD2 (5 bases). This CDR3 has 16 residues. CDR1 SGHTA and CDR2 FQGNSA come from the germline V gene. The V end lost 1 base, the J end lost 0 bases, and 10 bases lay between the germline ends. CDR3 region: CASSLVSASSYNEQFF. The CDR3 bases are TGTGCCAGCAGCTTAGTTAGCGCTAGCTCCTACAATGAGCAGTTCTTC.

This chain joins TRBV27 and TRBJ2-7; D is undetermined. The germline CDR1 and CDR2 sequences are MNHEY and SMNVEV (reference sequence). V was shortened by 8 bases and J by 4 bases, with 6 bases between the two germline ends. The CDR3 has 10 residues. For the CDR3, the DNA is TGTGCCAGCGGAAATTACGAGCAGTACTTC. Encoded protein: CASGNYEQYF.

The chain uses TRBV18 and TRBJ2-1; 9 positions match TRBD2. J gave up 5 bases and V 1 base, and 3 bases lay outside the gene matches. Germline-derived CDR1 and CDR2 are KGHSH and LQKENI. The CDR3 sequence is 15 residues long. DNA for the CDR3: TGTGCCAGCTCACCACTAGCGGGAGTACACAATGAGCAGTTCTTC. Its translation: CASSPLAGVHNEQFF. The entire variable domain, with the rest obtained from reference TRBV18 and TRBJ2-1, is as follows: NAGVMQNPRHLVRRRGQEARLRCSPMKGHSHVYWYRQLPEEGLKFMVYLQKENIIDESGMPKERFSAEFPKEGPSILRIQQVVRGDSAAYFCASSPLAGVHNEQFFGPGTRLTVL.